These T cell receptor beta chains were read from a single sample in a study of shared T cell receptors in the human thymus. Some clones are missing from TCRdb's copy, which holds only in-frame ones; the method was immunoSEQ multiplex PCR. The data contain about 660,000 clones, over 75% of them seen just once; the ten biggest clones take up 0.0085% to 0.012%. The sample also formed part of further work on human thymus T cells.

Input material: thymocytes. Every receptor here comes from a boy under two years old with a congenital heart defect. CDR3s include the opening cysteine and the closing phenylalanine or tryptophan. The D gene is left open where the match is weak. Not every row has a clone size; where given, it reads once, few, many or a size class.

v_gene,d_gene,j_gene,abundance,CDR3nt,CDR3aa
TRBV4-1,TRBD2,TRBJ2-3,.,TGCGCCAGCAGCCAAGGACTAGCGGGAATGGGGAGCACAGATACGCAGTATTTT,CASSQGLAGMGSTDTQYF
TRBV9,.,TRBJ1-2,.,TGTGCCAGCAGGCACAGGGTTAACTATGGCTACACCTTC,CASRHRVNYGYTF
TRBV19,TRBD1,TRBJ1-3,once,TGTGCCAGTAGTCCCCGGGACAGTGGAAACACCATATATTTT,CASSPRDSGNTIYF
TRBV4-2,.,TRBJ2-7,once,TGTGCCAGCAGCCCGAGGGCCGGGTTCCACGAGCAGTACTTC,CASSPRAGFHEQYF
TRBV6-1,.,TRBJ2-7,.,TGTGCCAGCAGCCCCAGACAGGGAGGTTCCTACGAGCAGTACTTC,CASSPRQGGSYEQYF
TRBV5-4,.,TRBJ2-3,few,TGTGCCAGCAGCCCCGACAGCCAACTCACAGATACGCAGTATTTT,CASSPDSQLTDTQYF
TRBV27,TRBD2,TRBJ2-1,.,TGTGCCAGCAGCTGGGCACTAGCGGGGATGAATGAGCAGTTCTTC,CASSWALAGMNEQFF
TRBV4-3,TRBD2,TRBJ2-3,.,TGCGCCAGCGCTCCGGGACTAGCGGGAGGGCCGACAGATACGCAGTATTTT,CASAPGLAGGPTDTQYF
TRBV4-3,TRBD2,TRBJ2-5,.,TGCGCCAGCAGCCAAGAGAGAGGGACTAGTCGCGAGACCCAGTACTTC,CASSQERGTSRETQYF
TRBV29-1,TRBD2,TRBJ2-2,.,TGCAGCCCCGGGGGGTCGGGAGGGCCCTTGTCCGGGGAGCTGTTTTTT,CSPGGSGGPLSGELFF
TRBV28,.,TRBJ1-5,.,TGTGCCAGCAGTTTAATTAAGGGACAAAGCAATCAGCCCCAGCATTTT,CASSLIKGQSNQPQHF
TRBV25-1,.,TRBJ2-7,.,TGTGCCAGCAGTGATCTGGGGGCGGACTACGAGCAGTACTTC,CASSDLGADYEQYF
TRBV20-1,.,TRBJ2-4,.,TGCAGTGCTTCAGATAAGTACTTC,CSASDKYF
TRBV9,.,TRBJ1-3,.,TGTGCCAGCAGCGTAGAAGCGGGGGGGAACTCTGGAAACACCATATATTTT,CASSVEAGGNSGNTIYF
TRBV11-2,TRBD2,TRBJ2-7,.,TGTGCCAGCAGCGGAGCGGGAGGGAACGAGCAGTACTTC,CASSGAGGNEQYF
TRBV28,TRBD1,TRBJ2-7,few,TGTGCCAGCGGGCCACTCCTGACCGGGACAGGAATATCCTACGAGCAGTACTTC,CASGPLLTGTGISYEQYF
TRBV27,.,TRBJ1-2,once,TGTGCCAGCAGTGGACAGTTCTATGGCTACACCTTC,CASSGQFYGYTF
TRBV9,TRBD1,TRBJ2-3,.,TGTGCCAGCAGCGTAGGAGGGACAGGGCGGGGGACAGATACGCAGTATTTT,CASSVGGTGRGTDTQYF
TRBV5-1,TRBD1,TRBJ1-1,once,TGCGCCAGCAGCTGGGGGCGGGACAGGGGGCCCAACACTGAAGCTTTCTTT,CASSWGRDRGPNTEAFF
TRBV5-1,TRBD1,TRBJ1-4,.,TGCGCCAGCAGCTCTAGACAGGGGGACGAAAAACTGTTTTTT,CASSSRQGDEKLFF
TRBV27,TRBD1,TRBJ2-5,.,TGTGCCAGCAGTCGCGCCCCCGGGACAGGGAAAGAGACCCAGTACTTC,CASSRAPGTGKETQYF
TRBV19,TRBD1,TRBJ1-2,few,TGTGCCAGTAGGGACAGGGAAGATGGCTACACCTTC,CASRDREDGYTF
TRBV19,.,TRBJ1-4,once,TGTGCCAGTAGTATTGCCTGGGGCGAAAAACTGTTTTTT,CASSIAWGEKLFF
TRBV27,.,TRBJ1-1,.,TGTGCCAGCAGCCCTATTGAGGTTTTGGTTGGCTGCGAAGCTTTCTTT,CASSPIEVLVGCEAFF
TRBV5-6,TRBD2,TRBJ2-3,.,TGTGCCAGCAGCCATTGGGCCGGGACTAGCAAAGATACGCAGTATTTT,CASSHWAGTSKDTQYF
TRBV30,.,TRBJ1-2,.,TGTGCCTGGAGTGTACCGGGACTCCTAACGGGCTACACCTTC,CAWSVPGLLTGYTF
TRBV29-1,TRBD1,TRBJ1-1,.,TGCAGCGAAATCGGGACAGACGGCACTGAGGCTTTCTTT,CSEIGTDGTEAFF
TRBV19,TRBD2,TRBJ2-7,.,TGTGCCAGTAGTATTGGCGCGGGAGGCCGCTACTACTACGAGCAGTACTTC,CASSIGAGGRYYYEQYF
TRBV14,.,TRBJ2-7,.,TGTGCCAGCAGCCTCCCGGGGGTCGGGAACGAGCAGTACTTC,CASSLPGVGNEQYF
TRBV6-1,.,TRBJ1-1,.,TGTGCCAGCAGTGAACGAGGCCGCGTTGGAGGGACCGTATTTAACACTGAAGCTTTCTTT,CASSERGRVGGTVFNTEAFF
TRBV6-1,TRBD1,TRBJ2-7,once,TGTGCCAGCAGTGTCCCATCGACCGGGACAGGAATCTACGAGCAGTACTTC,CASSVPSTGTGIYEQYF
TRBV27,.,TRBJ1-1,.,TGTGCCAGCAGTTTGAGGACTCCGAACACTGAAGCTTTCTTT,CASSLRTPNTEAFF
TRBV7-2,.,TRBJ2-1,.,TGTGCCAGCAGCTTAGGGGGGGGAGGGGGGAGCTCCTACAATGAGCAGTTCTTC,CASSLGGGGGSSYNEQFF